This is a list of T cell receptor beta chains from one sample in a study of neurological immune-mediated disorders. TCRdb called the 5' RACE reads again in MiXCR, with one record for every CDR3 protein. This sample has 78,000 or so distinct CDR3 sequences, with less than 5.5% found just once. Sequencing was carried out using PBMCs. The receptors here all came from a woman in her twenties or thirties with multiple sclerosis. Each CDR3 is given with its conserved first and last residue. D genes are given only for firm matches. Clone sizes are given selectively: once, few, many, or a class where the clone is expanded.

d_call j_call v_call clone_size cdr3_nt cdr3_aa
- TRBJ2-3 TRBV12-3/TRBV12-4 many TGTGCCAGCAGTTACCGGGGTGAGGAGTATTTT CASSYRGEEYF
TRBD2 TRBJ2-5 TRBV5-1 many TGCGCCAGCAGCGATGCAGGTAGCGGGAGTGGGCTAGAGACCCAGTACTTC CASSDAGSGSGLETQYF
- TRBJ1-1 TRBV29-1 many TGCAGCGTTGAAGATCCAGGGAGGACTGAAGCTTTCTTT CSVEDPGRTEAFF
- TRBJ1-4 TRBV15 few TGTGCCACCAGCAGAGATCTTGGGGGGGCGCGGGAAAAACTGTTTTTT CATSRDLGGAREKLFF
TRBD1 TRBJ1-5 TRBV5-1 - TGCGCCAGCAGCACGGGACAGGAAGATCAGCCCCAGCATTTT CASSTGQEDQPQHF
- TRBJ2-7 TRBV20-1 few TGCAGTGCTAGAGATTTCACCGTGAGCTCCTACGAGCAGTACTTC CSARDFTVSSYEQYF
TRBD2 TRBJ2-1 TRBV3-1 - TGTGCCAGCAGCCAAGTGCTTGGGCTAGCGGGAGTACTTCGGGACAATGAGCAGTTCTTC CASSQVLGLAGVLRDNEQFF
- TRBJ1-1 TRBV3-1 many TGTGCCAGCAGCCAAGGTAGGAACACTGAAGCTTTCTTT CASSQGRNTEAFF
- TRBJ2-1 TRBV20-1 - TGCAGTGCTAGACCGGATGTGGATGAGCAGTTCTTC CSARPDVDEQFF
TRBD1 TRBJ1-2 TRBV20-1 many TGCAGTGCTAGAGAGCCAGGGGGCTCCCTATCTAGTTATGGCTACACCTTC CSAREPGGSLSSYGYTF
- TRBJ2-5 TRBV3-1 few TGTGCCAGCAGCCAAGGTTGGGGAGAGACCCAGTACTTC CASSQGWGETQYF
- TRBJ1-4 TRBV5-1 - TGCGCCAGCAGCTTGGATCCTAATGAAAAACTGTTTTTT CASSLDPNEKLFF
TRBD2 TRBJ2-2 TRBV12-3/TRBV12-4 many TGTGCCAGCAGTTTATTGGGAGGGTATTACACCGGGGAGCTGTTTTTT CASSLLGGYYTGELFF
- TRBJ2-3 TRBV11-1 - TGTGCCAGCAGCTCCGGTATCACAGATACGCAGTATTTT CASSSGITDTQYF
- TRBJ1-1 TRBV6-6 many TGTGCCAGCAGCTACTACCTCAACACTGAAGCTTTCTTT CASSYYLNTEAFF
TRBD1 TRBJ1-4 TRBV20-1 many TGCAGTGCGCGGACAGGGTTTGGAAAACTGTTTTTT CSARTGFGKLFF
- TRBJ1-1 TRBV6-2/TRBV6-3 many TGTGCCAGCAGTTACTCGAGCAGAACCCCGGGAGGATCGAACACTGAAGCTTTCTTT CASSYSSRTPGGSNTEAFF
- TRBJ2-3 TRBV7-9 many TGTGCCAGCAGCGGGGCGGGCACAGATACGCAGTATTTT CASSGAGTDTQYF
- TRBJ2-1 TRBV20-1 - TGCAGTGGACAGAATTTTTCAAGCTCCTACAATGAGCAGTTCTTC CSGQNFSSSYNEQFF
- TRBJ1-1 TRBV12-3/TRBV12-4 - TGTGCCAGCAGTTTAGAAGCGCCTCCGGCTTTCTTT CASSLEAPPAFF
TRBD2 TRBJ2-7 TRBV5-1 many TGCGCCAGCAGCTTGTTAGGGACTAGCGGCTCCTACGAGCAGTACTTC CASSLLGTSGSYEQYF
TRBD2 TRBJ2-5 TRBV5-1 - TGCGCCAGCAGCCCTACTAGCGGGGGGTTGAAGACCCAGTACTTC CASSPTSGGLKTQYF
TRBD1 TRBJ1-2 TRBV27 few TGTGCCAGCAGTCCCGGGACAGGGGCTGGGGCTAACTATGGCTACACCTTC CASSPGTGAGANYGYTF
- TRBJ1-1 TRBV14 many TGTGCCAGCAGCCTCCGAACCGGTGAAGCTTTCTTT CASSLRTGEAFF
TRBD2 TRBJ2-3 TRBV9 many TGTGCCAGCAGCGTAGTTTCGCCTAGCGGGTTCCCAGATACGCAGTATTTT CASSVVSPSGFPDTQYF
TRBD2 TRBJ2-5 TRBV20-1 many TGCAGTGCCCCTATCGCGACTAGCGGGGGGCCACAAGAGACCCAGTACTTC CSAPIATSGGPQETQYF
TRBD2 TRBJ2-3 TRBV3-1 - TGTGCCAGCAGCGGCGGGAGCCGCACAGATACGCAGTATTTT CASSGGSRTDTQYF
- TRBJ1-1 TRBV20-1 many TGCAGTGCTAGCCTGGCAGGGCGCGTCCTGGGCACTGAAGCTTTCTTT CSASLAGRVLGTEAFF
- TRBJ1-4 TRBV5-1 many TGCGCCAGCAGAACAGACAGTCATGAAAAACTGTTTTTT CASRTDSHEKLFF
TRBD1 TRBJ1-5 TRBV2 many TGTGCCAGCAGGGACAGGGGGGTCGGGCAGCCCCAGCATTTT CASRDRGVGQPQHF
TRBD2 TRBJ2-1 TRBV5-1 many TGCGCCAGCAGCCTGACTAGCGGGGGAAGGAATGAGCAGTTCTTC CASSLTSGGRNEQFF
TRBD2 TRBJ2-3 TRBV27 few TGTGCCAGCAGTTTAGGTTCTAGCGGTAGCACAGATACGCAGTATTTT CASSLGSSGSTDTQYF
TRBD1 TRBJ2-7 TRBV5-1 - TGCGCCAGCAGCTTGGGACAGGGAACGGGGGAGCAGTACTTC CASSLGQGTGEQYF
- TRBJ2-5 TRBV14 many TGTGCCAGCAGCGGTAGCGGCCCGGGGTCCCAGTACTTC CASSGSGPGSQYF
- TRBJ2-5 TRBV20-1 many TGCAGTGCTGGATACAGCGTAAAGGAGACCCAGTACTTC CSAGYSVKETQYF
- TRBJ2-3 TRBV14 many TGTGCCAGCAGCCAAATTCCCGGGACGGTATCAGGTGATACGCAGTATTTT CASSQIPGTVSGDTQYF
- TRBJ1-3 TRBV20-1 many TGCAGTGCTAGCCCCGAGAGCTCTGGAAACACCATATATTTT CSASPESSGNTIYF
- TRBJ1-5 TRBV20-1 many TGCAGTGCTAGGAGAGCAAGCAATCAGCCCCAGCATTTT CSARRASNQPQHF
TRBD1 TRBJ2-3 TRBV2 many TGTGCCAGCAACGGACAGGGGCGCGAGGATACGCAGTATTTT CASNGQGREDTQYF
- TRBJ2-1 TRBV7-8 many TGTGCCAGCAGCCGCGGATCCCTAGGGGATCCTGAGCAGTTCTTC CASSRGSLGDPEQFF
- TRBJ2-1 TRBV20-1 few TGCAGTGCTAGATTTACTAGAAATGAGCAGTTCTTC CSARFTRNEQFF
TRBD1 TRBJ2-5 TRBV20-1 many TGCAGTGCTAGAGAAATGGGACAGTTAGGAGAGACCCAGTACTTC CSAREMGQLGETQYF
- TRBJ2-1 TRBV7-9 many TGTGCCAGCAGCTACGAGACAGGCGGAGAGTTCTTC CASSYETGGEFF
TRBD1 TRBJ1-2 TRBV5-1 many TGCGCCAGCAGCGCCGCTACAGGGGGCAGCGGCTACACCTTC CASSAATGGSGYTF
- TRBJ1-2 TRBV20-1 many TGCAGTGCTAGGGATTGGGACGGCTACACCTTC CSARDWDGYTF
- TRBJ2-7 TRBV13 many TGTGCCAGCAGCCGAGGGGAAGTTCCCTACGAGCAGTACTTC CASSRGEVPYEQYF
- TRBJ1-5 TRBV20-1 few TGCAGTGCTAGAGGCAGGGAGAGCAATAAGACCCAGAATTTT CSARGRESNKTQNF
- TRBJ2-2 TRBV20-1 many TGCAGTGCTAGGGCTAGGGTTACCGGGGAGCTGTTTTTT CSARARVTGELFF